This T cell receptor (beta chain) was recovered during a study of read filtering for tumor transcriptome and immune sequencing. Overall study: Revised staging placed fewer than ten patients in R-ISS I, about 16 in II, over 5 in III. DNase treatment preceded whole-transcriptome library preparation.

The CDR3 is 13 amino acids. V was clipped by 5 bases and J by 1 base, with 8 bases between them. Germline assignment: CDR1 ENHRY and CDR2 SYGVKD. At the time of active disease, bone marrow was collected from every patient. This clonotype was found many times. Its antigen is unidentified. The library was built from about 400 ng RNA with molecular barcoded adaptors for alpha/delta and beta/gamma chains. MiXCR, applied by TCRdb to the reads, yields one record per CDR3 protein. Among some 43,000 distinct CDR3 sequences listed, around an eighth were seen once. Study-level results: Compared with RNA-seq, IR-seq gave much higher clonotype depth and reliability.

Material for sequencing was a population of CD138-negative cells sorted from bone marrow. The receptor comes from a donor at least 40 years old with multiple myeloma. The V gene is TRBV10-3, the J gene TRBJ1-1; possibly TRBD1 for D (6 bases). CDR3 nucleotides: TGTGCCATCAGTTGGGGGCCGAACACTGAAGCTTTCTTT. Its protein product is CAISWGPNTEAFF.